This T cell receptor beta chain originates from a study of brain T cells in children with intractable seizures (dated by TCRdb to the early 2020s). Regarding the research as a whole: Resected brain tissue from 53 pediatric epilepsy surgery cases was initially screened for immune gene transcripts with a NanoString immunology panel. Among the approximately twelve selected surgery cases, eight also had pre-surgery blood sequenced, leaving four with brain tissue only.

The intended sense of this specimen's time point label: resected brain tissue, or blood drawn just prior to surgery. The surgery cases showing the highest brain T cell transcript signatures were chosen for TCR beta chain sequencing of brain tissue and, when available, of blood. Before surgery, the patients had been given at least one anti-epileptic drug. The TCR-sequenced patients were children whose drug-resistant epilepsy was caused by tuberous sclerosis complex, focal cortical dysplasia, Rasmussen encephalitis or hemimegalencephaly. Bulk genomic DNA was extracted from unsorted brain tissue and whole blood with the Monarch genomic DNA purification kit. The CDR3 spans 15 residues, from the cysteine through the phenylalanine. The kept DNA is CDR3 alone, 45 bases in frame from the first base. Ends trimmed: V by 4 bases, J by 4 bases; bases unmatched to a gene: 7. The germline V gene (reference sequence) sets CDR1 to MNHEY and CDR2 to SMNVEV.

The research as a whole found: Because sequencing depth was different between pre-surgery and post-surgery blood, clones absent from the pre-surgery sample may reflect undersampling. Viral specificity was inferred solely from CDR3 sequence similarity, and the HCMV serostatus of the patients was not known.

The immunoSEQ assay was applied to genomic DNA to generate the TCR beta chain sequences. For the original study's pipeline: CDR3 sequences that did not begin with the conserved framework cysteine at position 104 were removed by hand. To get clonality, the normalized Shannon's Diversity Index was subtracted from one, giving values from 0 (maximal diversity) to 1 (oligoclonal). Differences in the frequency of the same CDR3 between samples, such as brain versus blood, were assessed with chi-squared comparison-of-proportions tests. Public clonotypes were identified by searching immuneACCESS, and similarity to known antiviral clonotypes was assessed with the VDJdb browser. TCRdb retrieved this table from immuneACCESS and kept in-frame rearrangements only. Not all clones are present; in checked studies, unresolved V genes account for under half, and no reason is known for the remainder. That table furnishes V, J and clone size, whereas the DNA furnished D and trimming. Recorded for this sample are around 41,000 clones; about 93% of them occurred a single time. In total, the top ten clones hold just under 6.5% of the sample.

Concerning this clone itself: This clone's antigen is unknown. No much larger clonotype is one base removed from it; base qualities were not supplied.

The V and J genes are TRBV27 and TRBJ2-5; TRBD2 agrees with 9 junctional bases. Source: peripheral blood, taken at surgery. The sequence came from a girl aged 2 to 10 with tuberous sclerosis and intractable seizures. The CDR3 protein sequence reads: CASSSRGGAGETQYF. The bases read TGTGCCAGCAGTTCCCGCGGGGGGGCAGGAGAGACCCAGTACTTC.